This T cell receptor (beta chain) was found in a study of shared clonotypes between healthy human individuals. Points from the study as a whole: Shared clonotypes across all four donors exceeded non-shared ones in generation probability. The sole specimen, blood, was sampled, and tissue repertoires likely differ. Rarefaction showed sorted-subset sequencing was incomplete despite large depth.

Measured with immunoSEQ multiplex PCR; TCRdb has only the in-frame clones, and not every one. In the table there are about 2,500,000 clones, around 94% of which are singletons. V lost 3 bases to trimming and J lost 8 bases; unmatched junction nucleotides: 3. The CDR3 extends over 14 amino acids. The V gene's germline CDR1 is MRHNA and CDR2 SNTAGT. With respect to this clone: Its antigen is still unknown.

A CD45RA-negative memory subset and a CD45RA+ naive subset were separated from the CD4+ cells. The chain carries TRBV6-4 and TRBJ1-6; 8 bases fit TRBD1. This clonotype was obtained from a young man in good health. The sequenced material came from naive CD4+ T cells sorted from blood. Sample subset: CD45RA+ positively selected. CDR3 in amino acids: CASSEVQGDSPLHF. The CDR3 coding sequence is TGTGCCAGCAGTGAGGTACAGGGGGATTCACCCCTCCACTTT.